The T cell receptor beta chain under discussion was sequenced for a study of blood T cell repertoires in COVID-19. How the authors handled the data: Counts of nucleated cells, estimated from reference gene primer amplification, were obtained. Profiled with immunoSEQ multiplex PCR; TCRdb holds only in-frame clones, not every one. Clone size and the V and J calls come from that table; the DNA yielded D and trimming. This sample has roughly 9,400 clones, with around 80% found just once. Trimming took off 0 bases at V and 7 bases at J, with 7 bases between the two ends. Germline assignment: CDR1 SGHRS and CDR2 YFSETQ. The CDR3 runs 13 residues.

The sequence came from a human donor in a cohort sampled during active COVID-19. Material for sequencing was peripheral blood. The genes are TRBV5-1 and TRBJ1-4; D is unclear. CDR3 sequence reads: CASSLATGEKLFF. CDR3 DNA: TGCGCCAGCAGCTTGGCTACGGGTGAAAAACTGTTTTTT.